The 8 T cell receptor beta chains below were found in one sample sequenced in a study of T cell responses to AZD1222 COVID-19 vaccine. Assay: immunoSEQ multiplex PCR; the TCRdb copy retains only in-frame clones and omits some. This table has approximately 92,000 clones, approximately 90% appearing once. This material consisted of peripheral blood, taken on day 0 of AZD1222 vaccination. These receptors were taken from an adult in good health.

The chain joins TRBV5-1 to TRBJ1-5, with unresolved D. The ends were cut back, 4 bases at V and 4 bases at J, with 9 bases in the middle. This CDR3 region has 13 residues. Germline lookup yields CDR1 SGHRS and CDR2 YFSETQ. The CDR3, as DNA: TGCGCCAGCAGCCCGGGAGGGAATCAGCCCCAGCATTTT. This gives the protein CASSPGGNQPQHF.

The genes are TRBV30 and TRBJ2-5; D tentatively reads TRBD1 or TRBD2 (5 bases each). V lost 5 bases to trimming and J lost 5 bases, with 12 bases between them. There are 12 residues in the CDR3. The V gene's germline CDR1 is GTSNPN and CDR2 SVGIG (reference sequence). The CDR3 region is CAWGRAGETQYF. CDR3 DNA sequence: TGTGCCTGGGGGCGGGCAGGGGAGACCCAGTACTTC.

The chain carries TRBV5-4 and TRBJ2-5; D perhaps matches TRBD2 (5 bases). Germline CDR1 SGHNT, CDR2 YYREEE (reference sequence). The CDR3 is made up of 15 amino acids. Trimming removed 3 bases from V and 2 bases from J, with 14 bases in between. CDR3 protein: CASSSEPGFQETQYF. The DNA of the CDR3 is TGTGCCAGCAGCTCGGAACCGGGATTTCAAGAGACCCAGTACTTC. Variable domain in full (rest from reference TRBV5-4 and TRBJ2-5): ETGVTQSPTHLIKTRGQQVTLRCSSQSGHNTVSWYQQALGQGPQFIFQYYREEENGRGNFPPRFSGLQFPNYSSELNVNALELDDSALYLCASSSEPGFQETQYFGPGTRLLVL.

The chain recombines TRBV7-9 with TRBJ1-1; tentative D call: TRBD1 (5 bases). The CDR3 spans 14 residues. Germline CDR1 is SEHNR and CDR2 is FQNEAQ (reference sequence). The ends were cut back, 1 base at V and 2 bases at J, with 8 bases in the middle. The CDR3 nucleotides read TGTGCCAGCAGCTTAGGAGGGGCTAACACTGAAGCTTTCTTT. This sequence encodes CASSLGGANTEAFF.

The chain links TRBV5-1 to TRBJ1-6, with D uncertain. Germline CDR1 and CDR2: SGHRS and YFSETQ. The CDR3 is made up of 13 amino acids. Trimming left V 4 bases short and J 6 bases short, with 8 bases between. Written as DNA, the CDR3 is TGCGCCAGCAGCCGCGTCAGTAATTCACCCCTCCACTTT. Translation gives CASSRVSNSPLHF.

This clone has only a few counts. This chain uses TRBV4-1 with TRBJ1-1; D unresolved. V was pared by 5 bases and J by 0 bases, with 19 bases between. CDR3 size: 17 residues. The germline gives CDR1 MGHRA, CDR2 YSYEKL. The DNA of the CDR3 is TGCGCCAGCAGCTACGGCCTTTTGACCCGAATGAACACTGAAGCTTTCTTT. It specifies CASSYGLLTRMNTEAFF.

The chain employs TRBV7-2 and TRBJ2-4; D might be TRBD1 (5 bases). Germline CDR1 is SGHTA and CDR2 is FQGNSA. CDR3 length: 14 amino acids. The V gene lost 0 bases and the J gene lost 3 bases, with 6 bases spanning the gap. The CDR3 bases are TGTGCCAGCAGCTTAGCAGGGGTCAAAAACATTCAGTACTTC. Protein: CASSLAGVKNIQYF.

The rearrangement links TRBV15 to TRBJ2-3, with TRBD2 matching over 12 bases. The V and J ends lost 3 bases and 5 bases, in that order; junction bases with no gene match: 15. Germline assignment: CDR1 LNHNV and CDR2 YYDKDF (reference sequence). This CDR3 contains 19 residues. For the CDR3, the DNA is TGTGCCACCAGCAGGGCTTTAGAGACTAGCGGGAGTAGGGTAGATACGCAGTATTTT. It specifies CATSRALETSGSRVDTQYF.